This T cell receptor (beta chain) is drawn from a study of blood T cell repertoires in COVID-19. Overall study: Acute-phase and convalescent COVID-19 samples originated in the United States, Italy and Spain. PBMCs, B-cell-depleted T cells, or T cells were the source of the cDNA or gDNA that made up the material.

Authors' data handling: Amplifying reference gene primers gave estimates of nucleated cell counts. Only in-frame clones appear in the TCRdb table, and some are missing; sequencing was by immunoSEQ multiplex PCR. The D gene and trimming were derived from the DNA, and the V and J assignments and clone size from that table. The table includes 120,000 to 150,000 clones, approximately 83% detected once. The CDR3 contains 15 residues. Germline V gene sequence: CDR1 MDHEN, CDR2 SYDVKM. Trimming cost V 6 bases and J 2 bases, with 13 bases left between them. The TCR was taken from a human donor in a cohort sampled during active COVID-19. The sequencing input was peripheral blood. The chain couples TRBV28 to TRBJ2-2, with unresolved D. CDR3 nucleotide sequence: TGTGCCAGCAGCTCACAACCTGTAAACACCGGGGAGCTGTTTTTT. The encoded protein is CASSSQPVNTGELFF.